The rows below give T cell receptor beta chains drawn from one sample of a study of blood T cell repertoires in COVID-19. TCRdb keeps only in-frame clones here, not all; method: immunoSEQ multiplex PCR. Here the sample spans over 150,000 clones, roughly 76% being singletons. The sample consisted of peripheral blood. The receptors were gathered from a woman of 80 years or more with COVID-19, enrolled during active disease. Each CDR3 is given with its conserved first and last residue. The D gene is left open where the match is weak. The size field is filled for only some rows; it gives once, few, many or a size class.

j_call v_call d_call cdr3_length clone_size cdr3_nt cdr3_aa
TRBJ2-7 TRBV4-3 . 15 once TGCGCCAGCAGCCAAGATACAGCAGAACCCTACGAGCAGTACTTC CASSQDTAEPYEQYF
TRBJ2-5 TRBV30 . 15 . TGTGCCTGGAGTGTAACAGGTTTATCTCAAGAGACCCAGTACTTC CAWSVTGLSQETQYF
TRBJ2-1 TRBV19 TRBD2 14 . TGTGCCAGTAGTACCTTCGATAGCGGGAGTGAGCAGTTCTTC CASSTFDSGSEQFF
TRBJ2-1 TRBV6-6 TRBD2 15 . TGTGCCAGCAAGCGCGGCGGGGGGCAGTACAATGAGCAGTTCTTC CASKRGGGQYNEQFF
TRBJ2-4 TRBV28 TRBD1 16 once TGTGCCAGCACCCCTCTGGGACAGGGCCCTTACTACATTCAGTACTTC CASTPLGQGPYYIQYF
TRBJ2-7 TRBV24-1 TRBD2 17 . TGTGCCACCAGTGATTCCCTTAGCGGGGGGGCGGTCTACGAGCAGTACTTC CATSDSLSGGAVYEQYF
TRBJ2-3 TRBV18 . 13 . TGTGCCAGCTCAGGGGCCCGCACAGATACGCAGTATTTT CASSGARTDTQYF
TRBJ1-1 TRBV19 . 16 few TGTGCCAGCCAGTCCGGGACACTCAGATGGAACACTGAAGCTTTCTTT CASQSGTLRWNTEAFF
TRBJ2-1 TRBV4-3 TRBD1 16 . TGCGCCAGCAGCCAAGTTGGGGACAGGGGTTACAATGAGCAGTTCTTC CASSQVGDRGYNEQFF
TRBJ2-1 TRBV19 TRBD2 14 . TGTGCCAGTAGACGGGGACTAGGAGGCGATGAGCAGTTCTTC CASRRGLGGDEQFF
TRBJ2-2 TRBV10-3 TRBD1 15 . TGTGCCATCAGTGAGGGGGACAGGGACACCGGGGAGCTGTTTTTT CAISEGDRDTGELFF
TRBJ1-6 TRBV6-5 TRBD1 13 . TGTGCCACCACGACAGGGAACGGTTCACCCCTCCACTTT CATTTGNGSPLHF
TRBJ1-3 TRBV5-3 TRBD1 14 . TGTGCCAGAAGCTTGAAGACAGGGGGAAACACCATATATTTT CARSLKTGGNTIYF
TRBJ1-2 TRBV9 TRBD1 15 . TGTGCCAGCAGCGTAGGACAGGGGGCAGAGTATGGCTACACCTTC CASSVGQGAEYGYTF
TRBJ2-1 TRBV10-3 TRBD2 16 few TGTGCCATCAGTAATACCGGGACTAGCGTAAGTAATGAGCAGTTCTTC CAISNTGTSVSNEQFF
TRBJ1-6 TRBV7-3 TRBD1 13 . TGTGCCAGCAGCCCCTTCCAGGGGGCACCCCTCCACTTT CASSPFQGAPLHF
TRBJ1-1 TRBV2 TRBD1 13 . TGTGCCAGCCACAGGGGGCGGAGGACTGAAGCTTTCTTT CASHRGRRTEAFF
TRBJ2-1 TRBV5-1 TRBD2 17 . TGCGCCAGCAGCAAGTACCCTGGGACTAGCATCCACAATGAGCAGTTCTTC CASSKYPGTSIHNEQFF
TRBJ2-2 TRBV24-1 TRBD1 15 . TGTGCCACCAGTGATCCCGGACAGGCTACCGGGGAGCTGTTTTTT CATSDPGQATGELFF
TRBJ2-1 TRBV5-4 TRBD2 17 . TGTGCCAGCAGCTTGGCGACTAGCGGGGGCCCCGGCAAAGAGCAGTTCTTC CASSLATSGGPGKEQFF
TRBJ2-7 TRBV7-9 TRBD1 14 . TGTGCCAGCAGCATACCCGACAGGGCGCACGAGCAGTACTTC CASSIPDRAHEQYF
TRBJ1-1 TRBV28 TRBD1 15 . TGTGCCAGCCCCAGGAGGACAGGGCCGGGGACTGAAGCTTTCTTT CASPRRTGPGTEAFF
TRBJ2-4 TRBV27 . 20 . TGTGCCAGCAGTTTATCGAGCCCGGGTGGAGGGACTCTAGCCAAAAACATTCAGTACTTC CASSLSSPGGGTLAKNIQYF
TRBJ2-1 TRBV7-9 TRBD2 17 . TGTGCCAGCAGCTTAGCTTTGGGAGCGGGAGGATGGAATGAGCAGTTCTTC CASSLALGAGGWNEQFF
TRBJ1-1 TRBV11-3 . 13 once TGTGCCAGCAGCTCCAGGGGGAACACTGAAGCTTTCTTT CASSSRGNTEAFF
TRBJ1-3 TRBV11-2 . 15 few TGTGCCAGCAGCAACAGGGTAAACTCTGGAAACACCATATATTTT CASSNRVNSGNTIYF
TRBJ1-2 TRBV5-1 . 16 . TGCGCCAGCAGCTTGGTCACCCAGGGAAGATCCTATGGCTACACCTTC CASSLVTQGRSYGYTF
TRBJ1-3 TRBV7-2 . 16 . TGTGCCAGCAGCCAGACAGGTTCTAGCTCTGGAAACACCATATATTTT CASSQTGSSSGNTIYF
TRBJ1-5 TRBV28 . 16 . TGTGCCAGCAGTTTCAGTAGGGGTCTAAGCAATCAGCCCCAGCATTTT CASSFSRGLSNQPQHF
TRBJ2-7 TRBV3-1/TRBV3-2 . 14 . TGTGCCAGCAGCCAAATGGGGCAGACCTACGAGCAGTACTTC CASSQMGQTYEQYF
TRBJ2-1 TRBV29-1 TRBD1 15 . TGCAGCGTTGATATGGGACAGGGGGTAGTCAATGAGCAGTTCTTC CSVDMGQGVVNEQFF
TRBJ1-1 TRBV2 . 14 . TGTGCCAGCAGCGTGGGCCCGACGAACACTGAAGCTTTCTTT CASSVGPTNTEAFF
TRBJ2-3 TRBV10-3 TRBD2 17 . TGTGCCATCAGTGGGACTAGCGGGGGGCATAGCACAGATACGCAGTATTTT CAISGTSGGHSTDTQYF
TRBJ2-2 TRBV19 TRBD2 15 . TGTGCCAGTAGTATAGCCCCTAGCGGGACCGGGGAGCTGTTTTTT CASSIAPSGTGELFF
TRBJ2-1 TRBV27 . 16 . TGTGCCAGCAGTTTCCTGGGCGTACAAGGGGTCGGTGAGCAGTTCTTC CASSFLGVQGVGEQFF
TRBJ1-5 TRBV6-2/TRBV6-3 . 15 . TGTGCCAGCAGCCCCACAGGGTCGCGCAATCAGCCCCAGCATTTT CASSPTGSRNQPQHF
TRBJ2-2 TRBV30 TRBD1 15 . TGTGCCTGGGACAGGGGGCGAGTTGGGACCGGGGAGCTGTTTTTT CAWDRGRVGTGELFF
TRBJ1-4 TRBV25-1 . 16 . TGTGCCAGCAGTGATAAACCGGTTGCAACTAATGAAAAACTGTTTTTT CASSDKPVATNEKLFF
TRBJ1-3 TRBV7-8 . 15 . TGTGCCAGCAGCTTAGCGCGCGGGGGCGGAAACACCATATATTTT CASSLARGGGNTIYF
TRBJ1-3 TRBV27 TRBD1 15 . TGTGCCAGCAGTTCCCACAGGGGCTTTGGAAACACCATATATTTT CASSSHRGFGNTIYF
TRBJ2-1 TRBV4-1 . 14 . TGCGCCAGCAGCATTACCAGGGGCTACAATGAGCAGTTCTTC CASSITRGYNEQFF
TRBJ2-4 TRBV19 . 14 . TGTGCCAGTAGTATAGGGGGGGTCAAAAACATTCAGTACTTC CASSIGGVKNIQYF
TRBJ2-1 TRBV29-1 . 13 many TGCAGCGTTAGACTAGTTTCCTACAATGAGCAGTTCTTC CSVRLVSYNEQFF
TRBJ2-2 TRBV6-2/TRBV6-3 TRBD1 15 few TGTGCCAGCAGTTACGACAGGGGCGGCACCGGGGAGCTGTTTTTT CASSYDRGGTGELFF
TRBJ1-1 TRBV5-4 TRBD1 14 . TGTGCCAGCCGAGGACAGGGGGCGAAGACTGAAGCTTTCTTT CASRGQGAKTEAFF
TRBJ1-1 TRBV19 . 14 . TGTGCCAGTAGTATTAGCAGGGAAAGCGCTGAAGCTTTCTTT CASSISRESAEAFF
TRBJ1-6 TRBV18 . 13 . TGTGCCAGCTCACCGGAGAGGAATTCACCCCTCCACTTT CASSPERNSPLHF
TRBJ1-3 TRBV5-1 . 15 . TGCGCCAGCAGCTTGGCCGGAGTAACTGGAAACACCATATATTTT CASSLAGVTGNTIYF
TRBJ1-6 TRBV6-1 . 14 . TGTGCCAGCAGTGACATACTTTATAATTCACCCCTCCACTTT CASSDILYNSPLHF
TRBJ2-2 TRBV6-2/TRBV6-3 TRBD2 18 . TGTGCCAGCAGTTTCCGGACTAGCGGGAAATTAAACACCGGGGAGCTGTTTTTT CASSFRTSGKLNTGELFF
TRBJ1-5 TRBV5-4 TRBD1 13 few TGTGCCAGCAGCCAGGGACAGAATCAGCCCCAGCATTTT CASSQGQNQPQHF
TRBJ1-2 TRBV7-2 TRBD1 15 . TGTGCCAGCAGCTTAGCTACGGACAGGGTGCGTGGCTACACCTTC CASSLATDRVRGYTF
TRBJ1-6 TRBV3-1/TRBV3-2 . 14 . TGTGCCAGCAGCCTGCTGACTGCCAATTCACCCCTCCACTTT CASSLLTANSPLHF